The clone carrying this TCR beta chain has only a few counts. Germline values: CDR1 MNHEY, CDR2 SVGAGI. Trimming removed 5 bases at V and 7 bases at J, with 15 bases between. This CDR3 has 14 residues. These data come from a study of OX40 agonist ivuxolimab in advanced cancers. Study context: Ivuxolimab, an agonistic anti-OX40 (CD134) antibody, was given to patients.

TCRdb keeps only in-frame clones here, not all; method: immunoSEQ multiplex PCR. Altogether about 80,000 clones are present, over 70% being singletons, with the ten largest covering about 0.71%. The starting material was CD4+ or CD8+ T cells sorted from blood, obtained in a trial of the OX40 agonist ivuxolimab. The TCR sequence derives from an adult with an advanced solid tumor such as melanoma, head and neck, liver or kidney cancer. The chain links TRBV6-5 to TRBJ2-1; TRBD1 is a possible D gene (6 bases). CDR3 amino acids: CASSLGTRGNEQFF. The CDR3 DNA reads TGTGCCAGCAGTCTCGGGACAAGGGGGAATGAGCAGTTCTTC.